One and the same sample provided the 13 T cell receptor beta chains below, sequenced in a study of cytomegalovirus exposure and HLA in healthy donors (dated by TCRdb to about 2017). Receptor libraries were prepared by the immunoSEQ multiplex PCR assay. For the multiplex PCR, a mixture combining 60 forward primers for TCR Vbeta segments and 13 reverse primers for TCR Jbeta segments was used. The immuneACCESS repertoire file appears here via TCRdb, limited to in-frame rearrangements. These files lack a portion of the clones; in checked studies, under half of the deficit traces to unresolved V genes, and the cause of the others is not known. The sample table shows roughly 150,000 clones, and approximately 83% are seen once. The ten largest clones represent 3% to 3.5% of the sample. Sequences were obtained from PBMCs. These receptors were taken from a male donor in good health and CMV-seronegative.

This chain links TRBV19 with TRBJ2-5; 7 bases are a match to TRBD2. J was trimmed by 5 bases and V by 7 bases; bases with no gene match: 10. The CDR3 runs 14 residues. In germline, CDR1 is LNHDA, CDR2 SQIVND (reference sequence). The CDR3 DNA reads as TGTGCCAGTAACGGGGGGAGTATTACGGAGACCCAGTACTTC. It translates to CASNGGSITETQYF.

V gene TRBV18 combines with J gene TRBJ1-3; TRBD1 agrees at 8 bases. The CDR3 has 17 amino acids. Per germline, CDR1 KGHSH and CDR2 LQKENI. With 1 base clipped from V and 2 bases from J, the junction kept 7 bases outside the gene matches. The CDR3, as DNA: TGTGCCAGCTCACCACAGCCGACGGACAGGGCTGGAAACACCATATATTTT. It specifies CASSPQPTDRAGNTIYF. Variable domain in full (rest from reference TRBV18 and TRBJ1-3): NAGVMQNPRHLVRRRGQEARLRCSPMKGHSHVYWYRQLPEEGLKFMVYLQKENIIDESGMPKERFSAEFPKEGPSILRIQQVVRGDSAAYFCASSPQPTDRAGNTIYFGEGSWLTVV.

This rearrangement joins TRBV5-6 to TRBJ2-7; 8 positions match TRBD1. The CDR3 loop spans 11 amino acids. Germline assignment: CDR1 SGHDT and CDR2 YYEEEE. The J segment lost 13 bases and the V segment lost 1 base, leaving 4 bases of the junction unmatched. The CDR3 reads CASSLLGQAYF. The DNA of the CDR3 is TGTGCCAGCAGCTTGCTGGGACAGGCATACTTC.

This rearrangement joins TRBV4-3 to TRBJ1-3; D gene unclear. The CDR3 spans 16 residues. Deletions cut 3 bases from V and 0 bases from J, with 12 bases between. Germline V gives CDR1 LGHNA, CDR2 YSLEER. DNA for the CDR3: TGCGCCAGCAGCCACCGCGGTGAGGGCTCTGGAAACACCATATATTTT. This sequence encodes CASSHRGEGSGNTIYF.

The gene calls are TRBV10-3 and TRBJ2-7; D perhaps matches TRBD1 (6 bases). Germline loops: CDR1 ENHRY, CDR2 SYGVKD. The CDR3 spans 14 residues. The ends were cut back, 6 bases at V and 3 bases at J, with 15 bases in the middle. This CDR3 is CAISGTGYSYEQYF. CDR3 in DNA: TGTGCCATCAGCGGTACAGGGTACAGCTACGAGCAGTACTTC.

The chain has TRBV19 and TRBJ2-1; unclear D gene. Germline V CDR1 and CDR2: LNHDA, SQIVND (reference sequence). The V end was cut by 0 bases, the J end by 6 bases, with 9 bases between. The CDR3 is 14 amino acids. The CDR3 loop reads CASSIDARSNEQFF. Written as DNA, the CDR3 is TGTGCCAGTAGTATAGACGCTAGAAGCAATGAGCAGTTCTTC.

J is TRBJ2-1 and V is TRBV27, with D perhaps TRBD2 (5 bases). V was pared by 3 bases and J by 1 base, with 13 bases between. This CDR3 is built from 16 residues. CDR1 MNHEY and CDR2 SMNVEV come from the germline V gene (reference sequence). The CDR3 loop reads CASSLFGSSSYNEQFF. The CDR3 coding sequence is TGTGCCAGCAGTTTGTTTGGGAGTAGTTCCTACAATGAGCAGTTCTTC.

This clone occurred once. The chain has TRBV10-3 and TRBJ2-5; 8 nucleotides line up with TRBD1. J lost 4 bases, V lost 8 bases, and 9 bases had no gene match. Germline V lookup: CDR1 ENHRY, CDR2 SYGVKD. The CDR3 sequence is 14 residues long. CDR3 protein: CAIGQGGGGETQYF. CDR3 coding DNA: TGTGCCATCGGACAGGGAGGAGGGGGAGAGACCCAGTACTTC.

V and J are TRBV18 and TRBJ1-2, with 8 nucleotides matching TRBD1. The CDR3 extends over 17 amino acids. In germline, CDR1 is KGHSH, CDR2 LQKENI. V shed 3 bases, J shed 0 bases, and the junction held 9 bases outside the gene matches. The DNA of the CDR3 is TGTGCCAGCTCACCCCTGGGAGGACAGGGAACTAACTATGGCTACACCTTC. Protein product: CASSPLGGQGTNYGYTF.

The chain carries TRBV30 and TRBJ1-1; perhaps TRBD1 as D (5 bases). V shed 5 bases and J shed 9 bases, with 13 bases lying between them. The CDR3 contains 11 residues. CDR1 is GTSNPN, CDR2 SVGIG, per germline (reference sequence). In nucleotides, the CDR3 is TGTGCCTGGCCATCAGGGCCCAAAGCTTTCTTT. Its protein is CAWPSGPKAFF.

This rearrangement joins TRBV7-2 to TRBJ2-3, with 11 bases that match TRBD1. Trimming removed 5 bases from V and 5 bases from J; junction bases left unmatched: 9. CDR3 size: 16 residues. From germline, CDR1 is SGHTA and CDR2 FQGNSA. The CDR3 DNA is TGTGCCAGCAGCCAGAACGGACAGGGGGCGGGAGATACGCAGTATTTT. Its protein product is CASSQNGQGAGDTQYF.

The V gene is TRBV18, the J gene TRBJ2-5; possible D gene TRBD2, 5 bases. Trimming removed 6 bases from V and 4 bases from J, with 15 bases in between. The CDR3 has 14 amino acids. Germline V gene sequence: CDR1 KGHSH, CDR2 LQKENI. The CDR3 here is CASSSRTAGETQYF. For the CDR3, the DNA is TGTGCCAGCTCCTCGAGGACGGCGGGAGAGACCCAGTACTTC.

This clone has just one count. The rearrangement uses TRBV7-8 and TRBJ2-7, with 15 bases lining up with TRBD2. CDR1 and CDR2 (germline): SGHVS, FQNEAQ. CDR3 length: 18 residues. With V trimmed by 5 bases and J by 2 bases, 10 bases remained unmatched. The CDR3 loop is CASSQRTSGGALTYEQYF. In DNA, the CDR3 is TGTGCCAGCAGCCAACGGACTAGCGGGGGGGCCCTTACCTACGAGCAGTACTTC. Using reference TRBV7-8 and TRBJ2-7 for the parts outside the CDR3, the full variable domain is GAGVSQSPRYKVAKRGQDVALRCDPISGHVSLFWYQQALGQGPEFLTYFQNEAQLDKSGLPSDRFFAERPEGSVSTLKIQRTQQEDSAVYLCASSQRTSGGALTYEQYFGPGTRLTVT.